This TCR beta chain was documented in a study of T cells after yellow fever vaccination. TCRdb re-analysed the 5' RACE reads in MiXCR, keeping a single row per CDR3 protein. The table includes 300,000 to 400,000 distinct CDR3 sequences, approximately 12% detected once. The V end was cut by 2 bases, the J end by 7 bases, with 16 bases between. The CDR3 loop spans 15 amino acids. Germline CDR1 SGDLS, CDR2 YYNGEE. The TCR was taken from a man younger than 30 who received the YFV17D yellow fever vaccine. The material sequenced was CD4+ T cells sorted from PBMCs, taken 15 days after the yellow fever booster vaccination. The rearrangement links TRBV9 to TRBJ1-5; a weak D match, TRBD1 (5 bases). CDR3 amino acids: CASSVSLGVRQPQHF. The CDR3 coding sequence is TGTGCCAGCAGCGTCTCGTTGGGGGTGCGCCAGCCCCAGCATTTT.